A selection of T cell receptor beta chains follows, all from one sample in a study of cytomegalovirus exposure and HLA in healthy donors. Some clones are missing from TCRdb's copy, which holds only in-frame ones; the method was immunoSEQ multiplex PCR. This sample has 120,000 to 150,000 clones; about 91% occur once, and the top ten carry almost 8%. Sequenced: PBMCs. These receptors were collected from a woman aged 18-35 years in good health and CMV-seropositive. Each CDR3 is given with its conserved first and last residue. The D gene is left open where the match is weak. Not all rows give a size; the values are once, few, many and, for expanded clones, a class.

CASSYGAGVNYGYTF,TGTGCCAGCAGTTACGGGGCAGGGGTAAACTATGGCTACACCTTC,TRBV6-5,TRBJ1-2,.,.
CASSGRGNYEQYF,TGTGCCAGCAGCGGACGGGGGAACTACGAGCAGTACTTC,TRBV7-6,TRBJ2-7,.,.
CASSVPGAYEQYF,TGTGCCAGCAGTGTCCCGGGGGCCTACGAGCAGTACTTC,TRBV27,TRBJ2-7,.,once
CASSQDTGTRYEQFF,TGCGCCAGCAGCCAAGATACGGGGACTAGATATGAGCAGTTCTTC,TRBV4-3,TRBJ2-1,TRBD2,.
CASSVAGARGDGYTF,TGTGCCAGCAGCGTAGCTGGGGCCCGGGGGGATGGCTACACCTTC,TRBV9,TRBJ1-2,.,.
CASSPRTGAGNEQFF,TGTGCCAGCAGCCCACGGACAGGGGCGGGTAATGAGCAGTTCTTC,TRBV5-6,TRBJ2-1,TRBD1,.
CAISESEGSQPQHF,TGTGCCATCAGTGAGTCTGAGGGTAGTCAGCCCCAGCATTTT,TRBV10-3,TRBJ1-5,.,few
CASSQDRGRGNIQYF,TGTGCCAGCAGCCAGGACAGGGGGCGCGGAAACATTCAGTACTTC,TRBV7-2,TRBJ2-4,TRBD1,.
CASRTNRGSSYNSPLHF,TGTGCCAGCAGAACTAACAGGGGAAGCTCCTATAATTCACCCCTCCACTTT,TRBV2,TRBJ1-6,TRBD1,.
CASIQGANSPLHF,TGTGCCAGCATCCAGGGGGCTAATTCACCCCTCCACTTT,TRBV2,TRBJ1-6,TRBD1,.
CASSQWPTANYGYTF,TGCGCCAGCAGCCAATGGCCCACAGCTAACTATGGCTACACCTTC,TRBV4-3,TRBJ1-2,.,.
CASSFSSGGNPETQYF,TGCGCCAGCAGCTTTTCTAGCGGGGGGAACCCAGAGACCCAGTACTTC,TRBV5-1,TRBJ2-5,TRBD2,.
CASRTALHTEAFF,TGCGCCAGCAGGACAGCTCTCCACACTGAAGCTTTCTTT,TRBV5-1,TRBJ1-1,.,.
CASSPAQGDSGNTIYF,TGTGCCAGCAGCCCAGCTCAGGGGGACTCTGGAAACACCATATATTTT,TRBV7-8,TRBJ1-3,TRBD1,.
CASSPWGTGGGYTF,TGTGCCAGCAGCCCCTGGGGGACAGGTGGGGGCTACACCTTC,TRBV5-4,TRBJ1-2,TRBD1,.
CASSSSSGGYNEQFF,TGTGCCAGCAGTTCCTCTAGCGGGGGTTACAATGAGCAGTTCTTC,TRBV6-5,TRBJ2-1,TRBD2,.
CASSQGHKNQPQHF,TGTGCCAGCAGCCAAGGACATAAAAATCAGCCCCAGCATTTT,TRBV7-2,TRBJ1-5,.,.
CASSADRVGGYTF,TGTGCCAGCAGCGCCGACAGGGTCGGGGGCTACACCTTC,TRBV5-4,TRBJ1-2,TRBD1,.
CASSLRALHF,TGTGCCAGCAGCCTGAGGGCCCTCCACTTT,TRBV7-9,TRBJ1-6,.,few
CASSAGTGSVRLFF,TGTGCCAGCAGTGCTGGGACAGGGTCTGTGAGACTGTTTTTT,TRBV28,TRBJ1-4,TRBD1,.
CASSYSLAGGPVVITDTQYF,TGCGCCAGCAGCTATTCTTTAGCGGGGGGGCCGGTGGTGATAACAGATACGCAGTATTTT,TRBV5-1,TRBJ2-3,TRBD2,.
CASNSLGGSYNEQFF,TGTGCCAGCAATTCCCTAGGGGGCTCCTACAATGAGCAGTTCTTC,TRBV2,TRBJ2-1,.,.
CASSSAGGYNEQFF,TGTGCCAGCAGTTCTGCGGGAGGCTACAATGAGCAGTTCTTC,TRBV2,TRBJ2-1,TRBD2,.
CASSSDRSSGANVLTF,TGTGCCAGCAGCTCCGACAGATCCTCTGGGGCCAACGTCCTGACTTTC,TRBV9,TRBJ2-6,.,.
CASSPRAEGLREKLFF,TGTGCCAGCTCACCAAGGGCGGAGGGTCTGAGGGAAAAACTGTTTTTT,TRBV18,TRBJ1-4,.,.
CASSPYMTGNYGYTF,TGTGCCAGTAGCCCCTACATGACAGGGAACTATGGCTACACCTTC,TRBV19,TRBJ1-2,TRBD1,.
CASNRQGGGYTF,TGTGCCAGCAATCGACAGGGGGGCGGCTACACCTTC,TRBV6-5,TRBJ1-2,TRBD1,.
CARSGLAGTNTGELFF,TGTGCCAGATCTGGACTAGCGGGAACGAACACCGGGGAGCTGTTTTTT,TRBV2,TRBJ2-2,TRBD2,.
CASSYSGRVSQPQHF,TGTGCCAGCAGTTACTCGGGCAGGGTGAGTCAGCCCCAGCATTTT,TRBV6-6,TRBJ1-5,.,.
CASSTSRLAGGPVHLEQYF,TGTGCCAGTAGTACCTCCCGACTAGCGGGAGGGCCAGTCCATCTCGAGCAGTACTTC,TRBV19,TRBJ2-7,TRBD2,.
CASSLGDSGLDEQYF,TGTGCCAGCAGCTTAGGGGACTCAGGGCTGGACGAGCAGTACTTC,TRBV5-6,TRBJ2-7,.,few
CASSRKGLAGSTDTQYF,TGTGCCAGTAGTAGGAAGGGACTAGCGGGGAGCACAGATACGCAGTATTTT,TRBV19,TRBJ2-3,TRBD2,.
CASSLARTYGYTF,TGTGCCAGCAGCTTGGCCAGAACCTATGGCTACACCTTC,TRBV7-8,TRBJ1-2,.,once
CASSQEWTSGGSNTGELFF,TGCGCCAGCAGCCAAGAGTGGACTAGCGGGGGGTCGAACACCGGGGAGCTGTTTTTT,TRBV4-3,TRBJ2-2,TRBD2,once
CASSQRGSDTQYF,TGCGCCAGCAGCCAAAGAGGCTCCGATACGCAGTATTTT,TRBV4-3,TRBJ2-3,.,.
CASSLGLGGNYGYTF,TGTGCCAGCAGCTTAGGCCTAGGGGGCAACTATGGCTACACCTTC,TRBV7-9,TRBJ1-2,TRBD1,.
CSVERSGLANRNEQFF,TGCAGCGTTGAAAGATCGGGACTAGCGAACCGAAATGAGCAGTTCTTC,TRBV29-1,TRBJ2-1,TRBD2,.
CASSPTSGGRYEQYF,TGTGCCAGCAGCCCAACTAGCGGGGGCCGGTACGAGCAGTACTTC,TRBV7-3,TRBJ2-7,TRBD2,many
CASSEPGLADSKQFF,TGTGCCAGCAGTGAACCGGGACTAGCGGATTCTAAGCAGTTCTTC,TRBV25-1,TRBJ2-1,TRBD2,.
CASSYLPGGGGYTF,TGTGCCAGCAGTTACCTCCCGGGGGGCGGTGGCTACACCTTC,TRBV6-6,TRBJ1-2,.,.
CASRGQGSTEAFF,TGTGCCAGCAGGGGACAGGGAAGCACTGAAGCTTTCTTT,TRBV9,TRBJ1-1,TRBD1,.
CASSTWGGWADTQYF,TGTGCCAGCAGCACGTGGGGGGGGTGGGCAGATACGCAGTATTTT,TRBV7-2,TRBJ2-3,TRBD2,.
CATLSSGNTIYF,TGTGCCACCCTAAGCTCTGGAAACACCATATATTTT,TRBV28,TRBJ1-3,.,.
CASSLLYQPQHF,TGTGCCAGCAGTTTACTATATCAGCCCCAGCATTTT,TRBV28,TRBJ1-5,.,.
CASSFSGGSDTQYF,TGTGCCAGCAGCTTTAGCGGGGGTTCAGATACGCAGTATTTT,TRBV7-9,TRBJ2-3,TRBD2,.
CASSYSGEGYEQYF,TGTGCCAGCAGTTACTCGGGGGAGGGATACGAGCAGTACTTC,TRBV6-5,TRBJ2-7,TRBD2,.
CASSLAGITDTQYF,TGCGCCAGCAGCTTAGCAGGAATCACAGATACGCAGTATTTT,TRBV5-1,TRBJ2-3,.,.
CAISGGSGDQPQHF,TGTGCCATCAGTGGGGGCTCGGGGGATCAGCCCCAGCATTTT,TRBV10-3,TRBJ1-5,.,.